This T cell receptor beta chain was sequenced during a study of blood T cell repertoires in COVID-19. Background on the study: The samples span acute and convalescent COVID-19 from the United States, Italy and Spain. T cells, B-cell-depleted T cells, or PBMCs provided the cDNA or gDNA that served as material.

Source study methods: From reference gene primer amplification, estimates of nucleated cell counts were derived. Sequenced by immunoSEQ multiplex PCR; TCRdb stores in-frame clones only, minus some. V, J and clone size were drawn from that table, and D and trimming were deduced from the DNA. The sample lists 70,000 or so clones, around 86% seen once, with 9.5% to 13% in the top ten. This clone was recorded a few times. This receptor was obtained from a woman younger than 35 with acute or convalescent COVID-19. The sequenced material came from peripheral blood.

CDR3 residues: CSARRLKPFF. In DNA, the CDR3 is TGCAGTGCTAGAAGACTCAAGCCGTTCTTC. The chain joins TRBV20-1 to TRBJ2-1; D uncertain. In germline, CDR1 is DFQATT, CDR2 SNEGSKA (reference sequence). Deletions cut 2 bases from V and 15 bases from J, with 11 bases between. This CDR3 has 10 amino acids.